This T cell receptor (beta chain) stems from a study of regulatory T cells in long-lasting Graves disease. Study findings and constraints: Whereas new patients shared about a thousand public clonotypes, persistent patients shared more, at a few thousand.

In regard to this clonotype: What it binds is not known.

Time point here: newly diagnosed GD, antithyroid drugs for less than 3 months. Extracted PBMC RNA gave rise to the TCR library. The V segment lost 5 bases and the J segment 7 bases; nucleotides outside the gene matches: 8. The CDR3 runs to 15 residues. The germline gives CDR1 SGHTA, CDR2 FQGNSA. CDR3-region Arm-PCR and iRepertoire HTBI primers produced the TCR beta libraries. TCRdb processed the multiplex PCR reads anew with MiXCR; each CDR3 protein has one entry. The table has some 560,000 distinct CDR3 sequences, 15% to 20% seen once. These data are also associated with another study on T cells in Graves' hyperthyroidism and ophthalmopathy.

The sample in question was peripheral blood mononuclear cells (PBMCs), obtained at new diagnosis, from a patient treated with antithyroid drugs. The sequence was collected from a woman aged 35-65 years with Graves disease. The rearrangement links TRBV7-2 to TRBJ2-1; 10 bases agree with TRBD1. CDR3 loop: CASSERTGGANEQFF. The CDR3 region has the DNA TGTGCCAGCAGCGAACGGACAGGGGGTGCGAATGAGCAGTTCTTC.